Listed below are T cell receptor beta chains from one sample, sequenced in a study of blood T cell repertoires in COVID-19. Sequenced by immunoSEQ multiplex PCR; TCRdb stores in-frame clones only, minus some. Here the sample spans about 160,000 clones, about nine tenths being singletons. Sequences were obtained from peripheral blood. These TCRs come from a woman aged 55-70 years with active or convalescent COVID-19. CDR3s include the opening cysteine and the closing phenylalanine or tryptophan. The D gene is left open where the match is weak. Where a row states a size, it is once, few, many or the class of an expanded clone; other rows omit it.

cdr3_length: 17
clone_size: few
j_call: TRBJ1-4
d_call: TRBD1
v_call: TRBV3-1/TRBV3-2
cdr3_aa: CASSQGFSGQGTGKLFF
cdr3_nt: TGTGCCAGCAGCCAAGGGTTTAGCGGACAGGGAACAGGAAAACTGTTTTTT

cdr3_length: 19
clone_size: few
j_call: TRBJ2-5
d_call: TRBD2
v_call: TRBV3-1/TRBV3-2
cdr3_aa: CASSHSPSGGFGSQETQYF
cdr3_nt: TGTGCCAGCAGCCACTCCCCTAGCGGGGGTTTTGGGTCACAAGAGACCCAGTACTTC

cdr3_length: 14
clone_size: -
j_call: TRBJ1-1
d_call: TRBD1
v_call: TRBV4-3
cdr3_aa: CASSQPDRGTEAFF
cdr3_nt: TGCGCCAGCAGCCAACCAGACAGGGGCACTGAAGCTTTCTTT

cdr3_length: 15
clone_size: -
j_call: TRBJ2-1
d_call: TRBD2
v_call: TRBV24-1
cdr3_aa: CATSEAGGPYNEQFF
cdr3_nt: TGTGCCACCAGTGAAGCGGGGGGGCCTTACAATGAGCAGTTCTTC

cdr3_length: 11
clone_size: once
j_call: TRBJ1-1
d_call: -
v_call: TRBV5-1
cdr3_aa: CAVRSNTEAFF
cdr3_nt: TGCGCCGTCCGTTCGAACACTGAAGCTTTCTTT

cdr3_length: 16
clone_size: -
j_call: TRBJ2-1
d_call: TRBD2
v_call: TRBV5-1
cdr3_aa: CASNPSGGAGYNEQFF
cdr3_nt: TGCGCCAGCAACCCTAGCGGGGGGGCAGGCTACAATGAGCAGTTCTTC

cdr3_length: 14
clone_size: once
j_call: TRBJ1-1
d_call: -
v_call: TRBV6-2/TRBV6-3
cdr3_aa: CASSYSGGYTEAFF
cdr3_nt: TGTGCCAGCAGTTACTCTGGGGGGTACACTGAAGCTTTCTTT

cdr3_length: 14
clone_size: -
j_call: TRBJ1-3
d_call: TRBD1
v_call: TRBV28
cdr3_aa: CASRGQGSGNTIYF
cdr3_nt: TGTGCCAGCAGAGGACAGGGCTCTGGAAACACCATATATTTT

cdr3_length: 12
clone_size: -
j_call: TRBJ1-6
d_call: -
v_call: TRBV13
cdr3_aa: CASSPGSLPLHF
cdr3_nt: TGTGCCAGCAGCCCAGGCTCTTTACCCCTCCACTTT

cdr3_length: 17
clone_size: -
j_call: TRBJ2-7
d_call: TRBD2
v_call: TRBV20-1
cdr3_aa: CSASKGLAGFNSYEQYF
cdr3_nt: TGCAGTGCTAGTAAGGGACTAGCGGGGTTCAACTCCTACGAGCAGTACTTC

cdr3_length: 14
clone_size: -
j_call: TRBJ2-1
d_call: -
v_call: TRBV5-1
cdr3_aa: CASSLGGGVNEQFF
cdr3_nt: TGCGCCAGCAGCTTGGGTGGGGGCGTCAATGAGCAGTTCTTC

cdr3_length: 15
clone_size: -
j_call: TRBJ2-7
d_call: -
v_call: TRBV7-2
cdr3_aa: CASSLGAPGSYEQYF
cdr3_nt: TGTGCCAGCAGCTTAGGGGCCCCAGGGTCCTACGAGCAGTACTTC

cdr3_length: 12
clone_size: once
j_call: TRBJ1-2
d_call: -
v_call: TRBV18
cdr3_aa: CASQRENYGYTF
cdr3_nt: TGTGCCAGCCAACGAGAAAACTATGGCTACACCTTC

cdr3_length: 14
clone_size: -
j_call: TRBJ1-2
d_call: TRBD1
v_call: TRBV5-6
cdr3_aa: CASSRGQGYDGYTF
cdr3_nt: TGTGCCAGCAGCCGGGGACAGGGGTACGATGGCTACACCTTC

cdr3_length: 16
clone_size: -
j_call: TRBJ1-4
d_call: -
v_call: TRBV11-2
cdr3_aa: CASSSLRGRLFEKLFF
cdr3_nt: TGTGCCAGCAGTTCACTCAGAGGGAGATTATTCGAAAAACTGTTTTTT

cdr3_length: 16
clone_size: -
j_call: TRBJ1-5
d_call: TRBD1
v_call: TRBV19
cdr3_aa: CASSIPRTGSFQPQHF
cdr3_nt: TGTGCCAGTAGTATTCCGCGGACAGGGTCTTTTCAGCCCCAGCATTTT

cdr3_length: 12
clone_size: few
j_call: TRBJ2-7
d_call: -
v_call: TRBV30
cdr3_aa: CAWSDPPGEQYF
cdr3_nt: TGTGCCTGGAGCGACCCGCCAGGCGAGCAGTACTTC

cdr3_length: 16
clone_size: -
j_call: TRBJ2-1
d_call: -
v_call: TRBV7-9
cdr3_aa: CASSGPGTSLNNEQFF
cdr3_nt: TGTGCCAGCAGCGGGCCCGGGACTTCCCTTAACAATGAGCAGTTCTTC

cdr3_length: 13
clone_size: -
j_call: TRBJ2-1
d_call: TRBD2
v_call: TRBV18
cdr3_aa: CASSPGTSNEQFF
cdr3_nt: TGTGCCAGCTCACCAGGGACTAGCAATGAGCAGTTCTTC

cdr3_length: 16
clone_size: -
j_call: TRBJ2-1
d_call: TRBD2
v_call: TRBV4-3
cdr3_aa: CASSLGGGGGFNEQFF
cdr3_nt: TGCGCCAGCAGCCTTGGAGGCGGGGGGGGGTTCAATGAGCAGTTCTTC

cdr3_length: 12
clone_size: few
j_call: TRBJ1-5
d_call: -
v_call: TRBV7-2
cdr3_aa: CASSLGGLIWHF
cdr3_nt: TGTGCCAGCAGCTTAGGAGGACTTATCTGGCATTTT

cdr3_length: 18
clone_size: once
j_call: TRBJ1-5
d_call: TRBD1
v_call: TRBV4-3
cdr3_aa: CASSQELQGAKIGQPQHF
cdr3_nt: TGCGCCAGCAGCCAAGAACTGCAGGGGGCGAAGATTGGTCAGCCCCAGCATTTT

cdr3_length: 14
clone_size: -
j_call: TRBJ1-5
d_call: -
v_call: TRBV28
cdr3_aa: CASSPGGDTEPQHF
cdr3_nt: TGTGCCAGCAGTCCGGGCGGGGATACGGAGCCCCAGCATTTT

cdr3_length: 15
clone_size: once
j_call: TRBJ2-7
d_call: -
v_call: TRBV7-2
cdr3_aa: CASSLAGGVFHEQYF
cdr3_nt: TGTGCCAGCAGCTTAGCAGGGGGAGTATTCCACGAGCAGTACTTC

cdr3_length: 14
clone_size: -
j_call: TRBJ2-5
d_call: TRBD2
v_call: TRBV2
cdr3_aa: CASSLGLAKETQYF
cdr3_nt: TGTGCCAGCAGTTTGGGACTAGCAAAGGAGACCCAGTACTTC

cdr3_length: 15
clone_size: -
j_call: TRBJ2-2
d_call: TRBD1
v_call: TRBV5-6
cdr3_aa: CASSFRDRGTGELFF
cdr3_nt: TGTGCCAGCAGCTTCCGGGACAGGGGGACCGGGGAGCTGTTTTTT

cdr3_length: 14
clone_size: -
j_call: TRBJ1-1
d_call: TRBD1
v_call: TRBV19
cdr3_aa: CASRETGPNTEAFF
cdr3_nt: TGTGCCAGTAGGGAGACAGGGCCAAACACTGAAGCTTTCTTT

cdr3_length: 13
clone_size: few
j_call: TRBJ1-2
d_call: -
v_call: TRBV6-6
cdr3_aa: CASSPGPSYGYTF
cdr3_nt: TGTGCCAGTTCCCCGGGTCCATCTTATGGCTACACCTTC

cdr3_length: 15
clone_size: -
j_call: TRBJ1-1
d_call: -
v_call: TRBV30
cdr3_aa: CAWSKSWAMNTEAFF
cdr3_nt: TGTGCCTGGAGTAAGTCTTGGGCAATGAACACTGAAGCTTTCTTT

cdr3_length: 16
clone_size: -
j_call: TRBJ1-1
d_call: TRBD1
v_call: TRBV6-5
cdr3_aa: CASSWGTVDEGTEAFF
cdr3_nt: TGTGCCAGCAGTTGGGGGACAGTAGATGAGGGCACTGAAGCTTTCTTT

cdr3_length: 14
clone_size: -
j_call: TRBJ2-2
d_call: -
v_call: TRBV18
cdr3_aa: CASSPAESTGELFF
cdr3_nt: TGTGCCAGCTCACCGGCAGAATCCACCGGGGAGCTGTTTTTT

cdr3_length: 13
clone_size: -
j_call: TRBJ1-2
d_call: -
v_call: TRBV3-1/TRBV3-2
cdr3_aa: CASSSRTAYGYTF
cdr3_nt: TGTGCCAGCAGCTCCCGGACAGCCTATGGCTACACCTTC

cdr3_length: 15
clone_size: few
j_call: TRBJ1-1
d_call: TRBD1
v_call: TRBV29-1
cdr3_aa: CSVESTGHMNTEAFF
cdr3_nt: TGCAGCGTCGAGTCGACAGGGCACATGAACACTGAAGCTTTCTTT

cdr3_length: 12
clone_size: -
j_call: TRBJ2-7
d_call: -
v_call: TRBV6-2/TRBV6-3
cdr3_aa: CASSQGYYEQYF
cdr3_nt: TGTGCCAGCAGTCAGGGGTACTACGAGCAGTACTTC

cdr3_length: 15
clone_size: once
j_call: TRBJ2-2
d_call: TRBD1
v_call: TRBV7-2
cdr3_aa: CASSLIQGAGGELFF
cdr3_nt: TGTGCCAGCAGCCTTATACAGGGGGCGGGCGGGGAGCTGTTTTTT

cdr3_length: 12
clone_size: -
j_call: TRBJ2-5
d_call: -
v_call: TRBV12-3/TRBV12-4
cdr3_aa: CASSLEEVTQYF
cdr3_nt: TGTGCCAGCAGTTTAGAAGAGGTAACCCAGTACTTC

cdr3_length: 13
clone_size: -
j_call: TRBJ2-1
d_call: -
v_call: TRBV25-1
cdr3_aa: CASNGVGYNEQFF
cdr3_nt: TGTGCCAGCAACGGGGTTGGTTACAATGAGCAGTTCTTC

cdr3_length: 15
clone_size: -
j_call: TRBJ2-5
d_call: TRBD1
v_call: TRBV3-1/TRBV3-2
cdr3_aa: CASSPSGQGGETQYF
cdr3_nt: TGTGCCAGCAGCCCATCGGGACAGGGGGGAGAGACCCAGTACTTC

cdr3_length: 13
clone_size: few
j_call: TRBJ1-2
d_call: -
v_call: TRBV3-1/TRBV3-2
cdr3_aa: CASSSQDSYGYTF
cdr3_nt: TGTGCCAGCAGCTCCCAGGACAGTTATGGCTACACCTTC

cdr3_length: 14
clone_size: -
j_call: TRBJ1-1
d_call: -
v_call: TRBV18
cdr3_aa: CASSTQTLNTEAFF
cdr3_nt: TGTGCCAGCTCGACCCAGACTCTGAACACTGAAGCTTTCTTT

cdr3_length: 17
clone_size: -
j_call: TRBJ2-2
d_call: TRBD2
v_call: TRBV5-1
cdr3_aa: CASKHLLAGVDTGELFF
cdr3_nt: TGCGCCAGCAAACATCTCCTAGCGGGGGTCGACACCGGGGAGCTGTTTTTT

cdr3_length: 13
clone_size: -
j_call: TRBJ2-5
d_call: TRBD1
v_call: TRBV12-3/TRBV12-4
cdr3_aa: CASRLTGEETQYF
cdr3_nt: TGTGCCAGCAGACTGACAGGGGAAGAGACCCAGTACTTC

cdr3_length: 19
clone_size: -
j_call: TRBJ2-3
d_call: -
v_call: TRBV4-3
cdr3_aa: CASSQGGRGVRGSTDTQYF
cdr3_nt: TGCGCCAGCAGCCAAGGTGGCCGGGGAGTCCGAGGAAGCACAGATACGCAGTATTTT

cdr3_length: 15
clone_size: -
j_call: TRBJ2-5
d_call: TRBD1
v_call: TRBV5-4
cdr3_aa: CASGEDRLYQETQYF
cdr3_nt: TGTGCCAGCGGAGAGGACAGGCTCTACCAAGAGACCCAGTACTTC

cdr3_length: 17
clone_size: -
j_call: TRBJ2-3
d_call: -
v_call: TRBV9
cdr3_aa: CASSVAVQTPSTDTQYF
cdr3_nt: TGTGCCAGCAGCGTAGCTGTACAGACCCCTAGCACAGATACGCAGTATTTT

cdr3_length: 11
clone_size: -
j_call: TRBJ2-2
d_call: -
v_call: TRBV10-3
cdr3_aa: CAIKGTGELFF
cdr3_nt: TGTGCCATCAAGGGGACCGGGGAGCTGTTTTTT

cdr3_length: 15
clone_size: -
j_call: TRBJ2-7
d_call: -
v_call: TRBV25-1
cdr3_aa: CASSDGRPGAYEQYF
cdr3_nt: TGTGCCAGCAGTGATGGTAGACCGGGGGCCTACGAGCAGTACTTC

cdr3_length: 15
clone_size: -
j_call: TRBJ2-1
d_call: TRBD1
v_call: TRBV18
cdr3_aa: CASSPPGTVNNEQFF
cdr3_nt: TGTGCCAGCTCACCCCCCGGGACAGTAAACAATGAGCAGTTCTTC

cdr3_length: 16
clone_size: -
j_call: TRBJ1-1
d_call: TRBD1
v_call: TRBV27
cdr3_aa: CASSSLGQGGLSEAFF
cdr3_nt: TGTGCCAGCAGTTCACTCGGACAGGGAGGGTTATCTGAAGCTTTCTTT

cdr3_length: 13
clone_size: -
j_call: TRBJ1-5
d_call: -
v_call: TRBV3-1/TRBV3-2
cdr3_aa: CASSQDRNQPQHF
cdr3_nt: TGTGCCAGCAGCCAAGATCGGAATCAGCCCCAGCATTTT

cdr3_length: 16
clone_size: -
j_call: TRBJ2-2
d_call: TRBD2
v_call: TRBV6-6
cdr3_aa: CASSYPSGAVTGELFF
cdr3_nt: TGTGCCAGCAGTTACCCAAGCGGGGCCGTCACCGGGGAGCTGTTTTTT

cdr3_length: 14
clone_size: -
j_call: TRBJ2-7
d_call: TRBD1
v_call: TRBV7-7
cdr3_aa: CASSAGQGGYEQYF
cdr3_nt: TGTGCTAGCAGCGCCGGACAGGGGGGTTACGAGCAGTACTTC

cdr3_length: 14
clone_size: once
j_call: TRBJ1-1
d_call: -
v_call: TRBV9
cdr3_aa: CASSVGIVNTEAFF
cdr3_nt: TGTGCCAGCAGCGTAGGTATAGTGAACACTGAAGCTTTCTTT

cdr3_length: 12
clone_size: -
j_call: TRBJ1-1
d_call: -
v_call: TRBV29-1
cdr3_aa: CSVSGGSTEAFF
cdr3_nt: TGCAGCGTTAGCGGTGGGAGCACTGAAGCTTTCTTT